This T cell receptor (beta chain) comes out of a study of beta chain features in type 1 diabetes. Study observations and caveats: It was possible that PCR favored shorter templates, equally so in patients and controls. For Type 1 diabetes patients, all four CD4+ subsets carried TCRB CDR3s that were moderately but significantly shorter.

Sequenced material consisted of expressed TCRB transcripts (all of the isolated RNA was reverse transcribed). Measured with immunoSEQ multiplex PCR; TCRdb has only the in-frame clones, and not every one. The top ten clones hold over 0.95% of a sample with fewer than 400,000 clones, around 9% of them seen once. CDR3 length: 14 residues. Germline V lookup: CDR1 KGHSH, CDR2 LQKENI. V lost 3 bases, J lost 4 bases, and 2 bases stayed unmatched. This clone occurred a few times. Its antigen remains unknown. Sequenced input: central memory CD4+ T cells from blood. This chain uses TRBV18 with TRBJ2-3; 9 positions agree with TRBD2. This receptor was taken from a man aged 25 to 40 with type 1 diabetes. The CDR3 reads CASSPSGGADTQYF. CDR3 coding DNA: TGTGCCAGCTCACCTAGCGGGGGCGCAGATACGCAGTATTTT.